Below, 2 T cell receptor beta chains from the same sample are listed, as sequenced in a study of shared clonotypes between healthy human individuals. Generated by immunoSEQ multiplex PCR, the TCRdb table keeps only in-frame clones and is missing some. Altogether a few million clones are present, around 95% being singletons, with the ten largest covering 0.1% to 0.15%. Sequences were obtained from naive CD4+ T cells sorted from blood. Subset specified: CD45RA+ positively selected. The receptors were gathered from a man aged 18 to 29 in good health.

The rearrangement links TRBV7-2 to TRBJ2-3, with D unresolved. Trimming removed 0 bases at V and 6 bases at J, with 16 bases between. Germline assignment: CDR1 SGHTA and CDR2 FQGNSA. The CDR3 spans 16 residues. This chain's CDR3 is CASSLAPVGTVDTQYF. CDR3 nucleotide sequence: TGTGCCAGCAGCTTAGCCCCCGTTGGAACCGTTGATACGCAGTATTTT. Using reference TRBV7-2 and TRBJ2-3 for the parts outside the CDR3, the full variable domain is GAGVSQSPSNKVTEKGKDVELRCDPISGHTALYWYRQSLGQGLEFLIYFQGNSAPDKSGLPSDRFSAERTGGSVSTLTIQRTQQEDSAVYLCASSLAPVGTVDTQYFGPGTRLTVL.

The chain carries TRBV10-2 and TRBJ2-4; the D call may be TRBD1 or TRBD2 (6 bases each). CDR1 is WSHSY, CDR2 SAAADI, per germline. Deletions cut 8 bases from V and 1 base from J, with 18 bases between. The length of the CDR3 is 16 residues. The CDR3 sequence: CASRKRGEEAKNIQYF. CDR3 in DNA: TGCGCCAGCCGCAAGAGGGGGGAGGAGGCCAAAAACATTCAGTACTTC.